Each of the 3 T cell receptor beta chains below was sequenced from the same sample in a study of cytomegalovirus exposure and HLA in healthy donors. Primers: 60 Vbeta forward and 13 Jbeta reverse. The method was immunoSEQ multiplex PCR; TCRdb's version includes in-frame clones alone and lacks a portion of them. This sample has a few hundred thousand clones; over 75% occur once, and the top ten carry roughly a tenth. Material for sequencing was PBMCs. The receptors derive from a woman in her fifties or sixties in good health and CMV-seropositive.

The table lists this clone with a count of one. The chain combines TRBV6-1 with TRBJ1-1; a possible D gene is TRBD1 (6 bases). Per germline, CDR1 MNHNS and CDR2 SASEGT. This CDR3 comprises 14 residues. V lost 7 bases and J 1 base, leaving 13 bases between the germline ends. The CDR3 nucleotides read TGTGCCAGCACCGAGCAGGGGCAGAACACTGAAGCTTTCTTT. This sequence encodes CASTEQGQNTEAFF.

The V call is TRBV6-6, the J call TRBJ1-2, with 8 bases aligning to TRBD1. Trimming took 6 bases from V and 3 from J; bases not matched to a gene: 9. The length of the CDR3 is 15 residues. Germline V lookup: CDR1 MNHNY, CDR2 SVGAGI (reference sequence). The CDR3 region is CASSSSLQGDYGYTF. The CDR3 DNA follows: TGTGCCAGCAGCTCTAGCTTACAGGGGGACTATGGCTACACCTTC.

This clone was seen more than once but under ten times. The rearrangement links TRBV7-9 to TRBJ1-2; D is undetermined. Germline assignment: CDR1 SEHNR and CDR2 FQNEAQ (reference sequence). V was trimmed by 4 bases and J by 9 bases, leaving 18 bases between them. The CDR3 length is 14 residues. CDR3 sequence: CASSSRRDSWSYTF. In DNA, the CDR3 is TGTGCCAGCAGCTCCCGGCGGGATTCTTGGAGCTACACCTTC.